This T cell receptor (beta chain) was sequenced during a study of neurological immune-mediated disorders. Findings and caveats of the study: HTLV-1-associated myelopathy had the most TCR clonal expansion, and multiple sclerosis had the least, less than healthy controls. None of the CDR3 amino acid sequences in expanded clones turned up in more than one subject, which points to private repertoires in all groups.

TCRdb redid the calling of the 5' RACE reads with MiXCR, one entry per CDR3 protein. The profile shows over 45,000 distinct CDR3 sequences, approximately 5.8% of them singletons. Comments on this clonotype: Its target is not known.

The germline V and J ends were trimmed by 5 bases and 2 bases, with 12 bases remaining between them. The CDR3 sequence is 14 residues long. The V gene's germline CDR1 is LNHDA and CDR2 SQIVND (reference sequence). The origin of this receptor is a woman aged 18-29 years with multiple sclerosis. This chain joins TRBV19 and TRBJ1-1; D is possibly TRBD1 (6 bases). The sample comprised CD4+ T cells from blood. CDR3 DNA: TGTGCCAGTAGTCCAGGACAGATCAACACTGAAGCTTTCTTT. Translated: CASSPGQINTEAFF. Together with reference TRBV19 and TRBJ1-1, the CDR3 gives the full variable domain: DGGITQSPKYLFRKEGQNVTLSCEQNLNHDAMYWYRQDPGQGLRLIYYSQIVNDFQKGDIAEGYSVSREKKESFPLTVTSAQKNPTAFYLCASSPGQINTEAFFGQGTRLTVV.